This section outlines one T cell receptor (beta chain) sequence together with its context. Its antigen specificity is not known. Base qualities are not at hand, and no much larger clone is one base apart. Set within a cohort of healthcare workers in London, UK, this nested case-control study involved weekly PCR testing of nasopharyngeal swabs along with blood sampling. Between 23 and 31 March 2020, the week of the UK lockdown, healthcare workers were enrolled and then followed up weekly for as long as 16 weeks. The data were taken from a study of early T cells in non-severe SARS-CoV-2 infection (dated by TCRdb to about 2021). Regarding the complete study: Because TCR sequencing was done on bulk RNA from unsorted whole blood, the alpha and beta chains could not be paired.

Broader findings and caveats from the paper: VDJdb matching was skewed toward anti-spike CD8 responses and likely underestimated virus-specific expansions, missing private and CD4 specificities.

The protocol used for the library was 5' RACE. Sequenced on a NextSeq 500. The TCR library protocol attached unique molecular identifiers to individual cDNA molecules to correct for sequencing error and PCR bias. Both TCR alpha and beta chains were sequenced, and tight co-correlation was observed between alpha and beta sequence abundances in each sample. Per the source publication's procedure: Decombinator V4 was used to perform V gene, J gene and CDR3 annotation of TCR sequences. TCRs were defined as expanded if a significant change between any two time points was detected under a Poisson model with p below 0.0001. Abundances of TCRs were expressed as counts per million after normalisation to the total number of TCRs sequenced in each sample. MAIT TCRs were defined by TRAV1-2 paired with TRAJ12, TRAJ20 or TRAJ33, and iNKT TCRs by TRAV10 paired with TRAJ18. VDJdb, accessed 1 November 2021, was searched for CMV, EBV and SARS-CoV-2 annotated TCRs, excluding TCRs annotated for multiple antigens. TCRdb itself trimmed the public reads at Q25 with fastp, ran MiXCR and retained productive beta chains. Every entry covers one CDR3 protein and lists the most common genes and DNA from its rows. The V and J calls shown here were made by TCRdb, not taken from the authors' results. Counted in this sample were 100,000 to 130,000 distinct CDR3 sequences; about 12% of them appeared once. Jointly, the top ten make up 3.1% of the sample.

The cysteine opens and the phenylalanine closes a CDR3 of 14 amino acids. Kept here is only the CDR3 DNA, which spans 42 bases and is read in frame from base 1. Trimming at the junction amounts to 1 base on V and 4 bases on J, and the germline ends lie 8 bases apart. Sequencing used whole blood. The chain couples TRBV12-3 or TRBV12-4 to TRBJ2-4; confidence is insufficient to name the D gene. The clonotype comes from an adult who was a healthcare worker with PCR-confirmed SARS-CoV-2 infection or an uninfected control (not recorded which). Read as DNA, the sequence is TGTGCCAGCAGTTTAGGATCAAGTAAAAACATTCAGTACTTC. Translated, it gives CASSLGSSKNIQYF.